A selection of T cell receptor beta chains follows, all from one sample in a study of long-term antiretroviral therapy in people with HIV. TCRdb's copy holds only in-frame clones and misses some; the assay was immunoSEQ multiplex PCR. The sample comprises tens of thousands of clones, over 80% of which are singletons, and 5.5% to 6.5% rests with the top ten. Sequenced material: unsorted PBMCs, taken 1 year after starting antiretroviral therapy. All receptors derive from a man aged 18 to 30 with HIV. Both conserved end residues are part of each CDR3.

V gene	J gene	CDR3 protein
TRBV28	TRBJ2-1	CASRPGRGDQFF
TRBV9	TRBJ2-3	CASSATPWPSTDTQYF
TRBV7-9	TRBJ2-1	CASSLVTGVGGNEQFF
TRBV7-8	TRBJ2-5	CASSFGETQYF
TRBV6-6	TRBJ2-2	CASSSWTGPNTGELFF
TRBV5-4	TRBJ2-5	CASSIGAGQETQYF
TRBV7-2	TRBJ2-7	CASSWGVGSYEQYF
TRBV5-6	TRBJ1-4	CASSLAGSPGAPEKLFF
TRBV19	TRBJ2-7	CASSIGGGSPYEQYF
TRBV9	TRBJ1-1	CASSVGGPGTEAFF
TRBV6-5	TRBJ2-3	CASSPRDWGPNTQYF
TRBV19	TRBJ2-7	CASSPGSGVAYEQYF
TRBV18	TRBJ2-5	CASSPKQETQYF
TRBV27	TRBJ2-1	CASSMTGLVDEQFF
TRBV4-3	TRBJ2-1	CASSPGLAANNEQFF
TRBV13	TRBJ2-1	CASSRTSGPRRSNEQFF
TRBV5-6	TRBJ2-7	CASSLGTGRVAEQYF
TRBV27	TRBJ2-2	CASSPIGLAGANTGELFF
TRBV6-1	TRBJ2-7	CASSGRPGQIIEQYF
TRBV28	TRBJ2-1	CASSLGLAAYNEQFF
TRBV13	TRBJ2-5	CASSLTQGGETQYF
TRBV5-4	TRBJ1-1	CASSTGTGGTEAFF
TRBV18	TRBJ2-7	CASLGTGGSYEQYF
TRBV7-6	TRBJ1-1	CASSFLPNTEAFF
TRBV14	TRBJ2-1	CASSHLDHSREEQFF
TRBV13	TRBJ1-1	CASSPTANTEAFF
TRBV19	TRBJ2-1	CASSMSGSSYNEQFF
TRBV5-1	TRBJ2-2	CASSFGVNTGELFF
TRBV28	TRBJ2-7	CASSLHKVAYEQYF
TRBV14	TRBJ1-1	CASSPGGTEAFF
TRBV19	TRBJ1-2	CASSIDPPRGGLFGYTF
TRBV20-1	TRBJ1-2	CSAPSGDGYTF
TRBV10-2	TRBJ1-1	CASSELGRSSEAFF
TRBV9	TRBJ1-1	CASSPGHNTEAFF
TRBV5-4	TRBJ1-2	CASSLVPGGIYGYTF
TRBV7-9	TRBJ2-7	CASTRDRVVDEQYF
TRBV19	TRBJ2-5	CASSIVFLAGARETQYF
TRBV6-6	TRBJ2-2	CASSFRFGTGELFF
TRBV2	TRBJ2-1	CASSDPRTSGSYNEQFF
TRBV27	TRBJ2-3	CASSFRPEDTQYF
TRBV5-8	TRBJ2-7	CASSAKTGGRESYEQYF
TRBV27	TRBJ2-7	CASSFRFGDEQYF
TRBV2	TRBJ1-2	CASSVDYGYTF
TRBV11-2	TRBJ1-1	CASSSDGNTEAFF
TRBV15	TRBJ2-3	CATSRAGTDTQYF
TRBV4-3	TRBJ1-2	CASSQGHTGPLGDYGYTF
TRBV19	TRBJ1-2	CASSLGLSYTF
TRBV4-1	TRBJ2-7	CASSQLTGTASYEQYF
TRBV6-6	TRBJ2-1	CASSYGQGGNEQFF
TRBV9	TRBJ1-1	CASSVVGTLTEAFF
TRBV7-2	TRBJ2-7	CASSFLSSYEQYF
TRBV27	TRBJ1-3	CASSPLGREDRNTIYF
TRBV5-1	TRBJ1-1	CASSLATSNTEAFF
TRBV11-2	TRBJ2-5	CASSLEHGTRETQYF
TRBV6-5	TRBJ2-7	CASRRGFNYEQYF